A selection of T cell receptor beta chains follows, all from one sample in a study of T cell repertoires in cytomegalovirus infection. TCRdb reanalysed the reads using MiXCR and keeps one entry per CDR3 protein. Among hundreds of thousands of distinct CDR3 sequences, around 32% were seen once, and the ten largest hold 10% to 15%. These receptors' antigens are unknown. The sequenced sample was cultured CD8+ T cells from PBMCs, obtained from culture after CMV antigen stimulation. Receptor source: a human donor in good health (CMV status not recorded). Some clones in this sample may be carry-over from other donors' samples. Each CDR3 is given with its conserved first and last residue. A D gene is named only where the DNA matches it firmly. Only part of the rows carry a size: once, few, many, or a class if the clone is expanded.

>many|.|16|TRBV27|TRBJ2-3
TGTGCCAGCAGTCGCTACGCAGGATCAAGCACAGATACGCAGTATTTT
CASSRYAGSSTDTQYF
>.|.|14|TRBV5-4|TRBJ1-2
TGTGCCAGCAGCTTGGCCGACACCAACTATGGCTACACCTTC
CASSLADTNYGYTF
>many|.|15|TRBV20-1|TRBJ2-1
TGCAGTGCTAGAGAACCCACCCTCTCCTACAATGAGCAGTTCTTC
CSAREPTLSYNEQFF
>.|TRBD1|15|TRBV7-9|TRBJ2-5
TGTGCCAGCAGCTTCCCCGGGACAGAGGGAGAGACCCAGTACTTC
CASSFPGTEGETQYF
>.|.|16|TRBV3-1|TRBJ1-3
TGTGCCAGCAGAAAGGGGGGTTCCTCGGCGGGAAACACCATATATTTT
CASRKGGSSAGNTIYF
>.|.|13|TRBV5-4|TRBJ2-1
TGTGCCAGCAGCTTGGGGACTGAGGATGAGCAGTTCTTC
CASSLGTEDEQFF
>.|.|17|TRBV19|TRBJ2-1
TGTGCCAGTAGTCCGGGCGGGGGCCTATCCTCCTACAATGAGCAGTTCTTC
CASSPGGGLSSYNEQFF
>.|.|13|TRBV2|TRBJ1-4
TGTGCCAGCAGCCCCGAAGAGGGTGAAAAACTGTTTTTT
CASSPEEGEKLFF
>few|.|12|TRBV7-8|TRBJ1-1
TGTGCCAGCAGGTACGGTAACACTGAAGCTTTCTTT
CASRYGNTEAFF
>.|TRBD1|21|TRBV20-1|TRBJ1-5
TGCAGTGCTAGAGAGAGGGACAGGGGGGAGTTGCATACAATAGGCAATCAGCCCCAGCATTTT
CSARERDRGELHTIGNQPQHF
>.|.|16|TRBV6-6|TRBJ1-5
TGTGCCAGCAGTGTGGATTACCGGGGGAACGATCAGCCCCAGCATTTT
CASSVDYRGNDQPQHF
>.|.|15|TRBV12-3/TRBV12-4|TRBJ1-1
TGTGCCAGCACCCTAAATCGGGGACCGAACACTGAAGCTTTCTTT
CASTLNRGPNTEAFF
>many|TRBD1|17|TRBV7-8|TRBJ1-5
TGTGCCAGCAGCTCCCCCCCCGGACAGGTCTTCAATCAGCCCCAGCATTTT
CASSSPPGQVFNQPQHF
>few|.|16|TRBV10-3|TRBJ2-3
TGTGCCATCAGTAACCCTCGGGCGGTAAGCACAGATACGCAGTATTTT
CAISNPRAVSTDTQYF
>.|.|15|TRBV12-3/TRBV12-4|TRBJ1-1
TGTGCCAGCAGTTTTTCGTTCCTCGGGAACACTGAAGCTTTCTTT
CASSFSFLGNTEAFF
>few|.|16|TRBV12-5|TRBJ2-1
TGTGCTAGTGGTTTGGGTTCTTGGGGCCGGGACAATGAGCAGTTCTTC
CASGLGSWGRDNEQFF
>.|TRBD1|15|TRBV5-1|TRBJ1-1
TGCGCCAGCAGCTCAAGGACAGGGGGTACCACTGAAGCTTTCTTT
CASSSRTGGTTEAFF
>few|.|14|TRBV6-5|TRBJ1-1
TGTGCCAGCAGTTACCCGGGAGGGACAACTGAAGCTTTCTTT
CASSYPGGTTEAFF
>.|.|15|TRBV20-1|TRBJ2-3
TGCAGTGCTAGAGATCTACGGGGCCACACAGATACGCAGTATTTT
CSARDLRGHTDTQYF
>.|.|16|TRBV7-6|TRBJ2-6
TGTGCTAGCAGCATAGGGGGGGCAGCTGGGGCCAACGTCCTGACTTTC
CASSIGGAAGANVLTF
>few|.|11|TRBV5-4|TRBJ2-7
TGTGCCAGCAGTATCGGGGCTGAAGAGTACTTC
CASSIGAEEYF
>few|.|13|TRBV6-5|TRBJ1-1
TGTGCCAGCAGGGGATATCAGGACACTGAAGCTTTCTTT
CASRGYQDTEAFF
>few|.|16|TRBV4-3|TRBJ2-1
TGCGCCAGCAGCCAAGAAGCGGGTCTCGCCTACAATGAGCAGTTCTTC
CASSQEAGLAYNEQFF